A single sample is the source of the 13 T cell receptor beta chains below, sequenced in a study of blood T cell repertoires in COVID-19. Assay: immunoSEQ multiplex PCR; the TCRdb copy retains only in-frame clones and omits some. The sample carries 290,000 or so clones, 90% recorded once. The sequenced material came from PBMCs or T cells enriched from blood (not recorded which). All receptors come from a woman between 18 and 30 years old with acute COVID-19.

The J gene is TRBJ2-3, the V gene TRBV9, with TRBD2 matching over 10 bases. Looked up from germline, CDR1 is SGDLS and CDR2 is YYNGEE. CDR3 length: 16 residues. V lost 2 bases, J lost 6 bases, and 9 bases stayed unmatched. In DNA form, the CDR3 reads TGTGCCAGCAGCGTCCCAGCGGGAGGGCCAGGTGATACGCAGTATTTT. It codes for CASSVPAGGPGDTQYF.

This chain uses TRBV12-3 or TRBV12-4 with TRBJ1-6; 8 nucleotides match TRBD1. V lost 7 bases and J lost 13; bases outside the gene matches: 9. The CDR3 length is 13 residues. The CDR3 DNA sequence: TGTGCCAGCAACGACAGGGGATTTTCCCCCCTCCACTTT. The encoded protein is CASNDRGFSPLHF.

This chain connects TRBV9 to TRBJ2-1, with 7 bases aligning to TRBD2. This CDR3 is built from 15 residues. CDR1 and CDR2 (germline): SGDLS, YYNGEE. The V gene end was trimmed by 0 bases and the J gene end by 4 bases; junction bases not matched to a gene: 4. CDR3 region: CASSVGLAEYNEQFF. CDR3 nucleotides: TGTGCCAGCAGCGTAGGGCTAGCGGAGTACAATGAGCAGTTCTTC.

The chain uses TRBV3-1 (or the pseudogene TRBV3-2) and TRBJ2-7; 9 nucleotides agree with TRBD1. CDR1 is LGHDT, CDR2 YNNKEL, per germline (reference sequence). The junction had 4 bases not matched to a gene; V was cut back by 4 bases and J by 3 bases. This CDR3 has 14 residues. CDR3 nucleotides: TGTGCCAGCAGCCCGGACAGGGGATTCTACGAGCAGTACTTC. It yields the protein CASSPDRGFYEQYF.

The chain couples TRBV4-2 to TRBJ1-4, with unresolved D. The CDR3 spans 15 residues. The V end was cut by 1 base, the J end by 4 bases, with 10 bases between. The germline V gene has CDR1 LGHNA and CDR2 YNFKEQ. CDR3 bases: TGTGCCAGCAGCCAAGGCGGAGTGAATAATGAAAAACTGTTTTTT. Its translation: CASSQGGVNNEKLFF.

This sequence joins TRBV5-1 and TRBJ2-7, with 8 bases aligning to TRBD1. The CDR3 runs to 15 residues. With 0 bases clipped from V and 6 bases from J, the junction kept 8 bases outside the gene matches. Germline CDR1 SGHRS, CDR2 YFSETQ. In DNA form, the CDR3 reads TGCGCCAGCAGCTTGGGACAGGGGCTCCTCCTCGAGCAGTACTTC. Amino acids: CASSLGQGLLLEQYF.

This chain uses TRBV24-1 with TRBJ2-2; D might be TRBD2 (6 bases). The V gene lost 9 bases and the J gene lost 8 bases, with 12 bases spanning the gap. CDR1 KGHDR and CDR2 SFDVKD come from the germline V gene. The CDR3 is 12 residues long. CDR3 sequence reads: CATGGNEGELFF. CDR3 bases: TGTGCCACCGGGGGGAATGAGGGGGAGCTGTTTTTT.

This clone was detected once. V gene TRBV27 combines with J gene TRBJ1-1; D might be TRBD1 (6 bases). The CDR3 runs 16 residues. The V and J ends lost 5 bases and 6 bases respectively, with 22 bases between them. Germline CDR1 reads MNHEY; CDR2 reads SMNVEV (reference sequence). The CDR3, as DNA: TGTGCCAGCAGTCCCTATCGGCTAGGGGGGGACGCTGAAGCTTTCTTT. Amino acids: CASSPYRLGGDAEAFF.

This clone occurred a few times. The chain carries TRBV7-2 and TRBJ2-1; tentative D call: TRBD2 (6 bases). Trimming removed 6 bases from V and 1 base from J, with 13 bases in between. CDR3 size: 15 residues. Germline V gives CDR1 SGHTA, CDR2 FQGNSA. The CDR3 protein is CASSRDFASYNEQFF. CDR3 in DNA: TGTGCCAGCAGTAGGGACTTTGCTTCCTACAATGAGCAGTTCTTC.

In its sample, this clone was seen a few times. The chain carries TRBV27 and TRBJ1-2, with D maybe TRBD1 (6 bases). Germline CDR1 reads MNHEY; CDR2 reads SMNVEV (reference sequence). Trimming stripped 4 bases from V and 8 bases from J, with 17 bases between. CDR3 length: 14 amino acids. CDR3 DNA sequence: TGTGCCAGCAGTTCTTGGGGGGGCAGGAACGGCTACACCTTC. Encoded protein: CASSSWGGRNGYTF.

The CDR3 here is CASSLDTGTGNTIYF. As DNA, the CDR3 is TGTGCCAGCAGCTTGGATACAGGGACTGGAAACACCATATATTTT. The chain is built from TRBV5-5 and TRBJ1-3; D is possibly TRBD1 (6 bases). Germline V gene data show CDR1 as SGHKS and CDR2 as YYEKEE (reference sequence). There are 15 residues in the CDR3. Trimming took off 0 bases at V and 2 bases at J, with 9 bases between the two ends.

This chain connects TRBV28 to TRBJ2-3, with 12 bases fitting TRBD1. This CDR3 is 15 amino acids long. Germline-derived CDR1 and CDR2 are MDHEN and SYDVKM. Trimming took 6 bases from V and 4 from J; bases not matched to a gene: 5. CDR3 coding DNA: TGTGCCAGCAGCCGGGACAGGGGGCTTGCAGATACGCAGTATTTT. Translated: CASSRDRGLADTQYF.

The chain joins TRBV18 to TRBJ1-6; D unresolved. Trimming cost V 6 bases and J 9 bases, with 21 bases left between them. CDR1 is KGHSH, CDR2 LQKENI, per germline. This CDR3 contains 16 residues. CDR3 nucleotide sequence: TGTGCCAGCTCCCCGTGGCCAGCCTTAAGGAGTTCACCCCTCCACTTT. This codes for CASSPWPALRSSPLHF.